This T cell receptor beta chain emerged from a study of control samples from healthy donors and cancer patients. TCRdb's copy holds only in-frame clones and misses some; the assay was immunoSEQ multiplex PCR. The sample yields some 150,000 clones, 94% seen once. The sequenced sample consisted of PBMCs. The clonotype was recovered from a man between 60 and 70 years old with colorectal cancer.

Here the CDR3 reads CASSVSTVGYTF. The CDR3 DNA reads as TGTGCCAGCAGTGTCTCTACGGTTGGCTACACCTTC. V and J are TRBV25-1 and TRBJ1-2; the D is unclear. CDR3 length equals 12 residues. The germline V gene encodes CDR1 MGHDK and CDR2 SYGVNS. The V and J ends lost 4 bases and 7 bases respectively, with 10 bases between them.